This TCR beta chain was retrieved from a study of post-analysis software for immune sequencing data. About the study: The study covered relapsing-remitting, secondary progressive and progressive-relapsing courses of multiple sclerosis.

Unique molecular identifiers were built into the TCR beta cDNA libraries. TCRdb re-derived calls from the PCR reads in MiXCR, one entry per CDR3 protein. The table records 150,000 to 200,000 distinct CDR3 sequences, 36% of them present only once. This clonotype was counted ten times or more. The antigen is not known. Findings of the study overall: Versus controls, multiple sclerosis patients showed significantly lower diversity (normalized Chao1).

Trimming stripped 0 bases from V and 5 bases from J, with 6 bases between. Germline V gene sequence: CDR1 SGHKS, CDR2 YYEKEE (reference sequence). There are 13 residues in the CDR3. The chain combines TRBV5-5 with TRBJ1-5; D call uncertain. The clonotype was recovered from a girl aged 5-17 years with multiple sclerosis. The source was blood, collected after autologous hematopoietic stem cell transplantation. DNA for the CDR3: TGTGCCAGCAGCTTGGAGGCTCATCAGCCCCAGCATTTT. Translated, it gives CASSLEAHQPQHF.